One sample yielded the 30 T cell receptor beta chains listed below, sequenced in a study of T cell repertoires in cytomegalovirus infection. TCRdb called the reads again in MiXCR, with one record for every CDR3 protein. The data show approximately 400,000 distinct CDR3 sequences, 25% to 40% seen once. The sample taken for sequencing was PBMCs. These receptor sequences come from a human donor in good health (CMV status not recorded). Some clones in this sample may be carry-over from other donors' samples.

This clonotype was observed many times. The V call is TRBV7-6, the J call TRBJ1-2; D gene ambiguous. The CDR3 runs 13 residues. The germline CDR1 and CDR2 sequences are SGHVS and FNYEAQ. V was pared by 0 bases and J by 5 bases, with 7 bases between. As DNA, the CDR3 is TGTGCCAGCAGCTTAGCGGATAGATATGGCTACACCTTC. This codes for CASSLADRYGYTF. Combining the CDR3 with reference TRBV7-6 and TRBJ1-2 gives the whole variable domain GAGVSQSPRYKVTKRGQDVALRCDPISGHVSLYWYRQALGQGPEFLTYFNYEAQQDKSGLPNDRFSAERPEGSISTLTIQRTEQRDSAMYRCASSLADRYGYTFGSGTRLTVV.

The chain links TRBV11-2 to TRBJ2-1, with a weak D call TRBD1 (6 bases). CDR3 size: 16 residues. CDR1 SGHAT and CDR2 FQNNGV come from the germline V gene. The V end was cut by 1 base, the J end by 0 bases, with 10 bases between. As DNA, the CDR3 is TGTGCCAGCAGCTTAGTCAGGGGCCCCTCCTACAATGAGCAGTTCTTC. Translated, it gives CASSLVRGPSYNEQFF. Drawing the rest from reference TRBV11-2 and TRBJ2-1, the complete variable domain is EAGVAQSPRYKIIEKRQSVAFWCNPISGHATLYWYQQILGQGPKLLIQFQNNGVVDDSQLPKDRFSAERLKGVDSTLKIQPAKLEDSAVYLCASSLVRGPSYNEQFFGPGTRLTVL.

This chain links TRBV6-6 with TRBJ1-5, with TRBD1 as a possible D gene (5 bases). The CDR3 extends over 19 amino acids. Deletions cut 5 bases from V and 5 bases from J, with 28 bases between. Germline-derived CDR1 and CDR2 are MNHNY and SVGAGI (reference sequence). In nucleotides, the CDR3 is TGTGCCAGCAGTCTTGACCCCCGACAGTCTGAATCTATATATCAGCCCCAGCATTTT. This gives the protein CASSLDPRQSESIYQPQHF.

Points on this clonotype: This clone may be a read error of a much larger clone one base away. The chain has TRBV29-1 and TRBJ1-1; tentative D call: TRBD1 (5 bases). With 3 bases removed from V and 0 bases from J, the gap between germline ends came to 11 bases. In germline, CDR1 is SQVTM, CDR2 ANQGSEA. This CDR3 has 14 residues. The CDR3 nucleotides are TGCAGCGTTGATTACAGGCCAATGAACACTGAAGCTTTCTTT. This encodes CSVDYRPMNTEAFF.

This clonotype was counted at least ten times. The chain has TRBV6-1 and TRBJ2-3, with 14 bases matching TRBD2. Looked up from germline, CDR1 is MNHNS and CDR2 is SASEGT. V shed 5 bases and J 6 bases; nucleotides not matched to a gene: 7. This CDR3 has 16 amino acids. CDR3 sequence: CASSSVGLAGADTQYF. CDR3 bases: TGTGCCAGCAGTTCCGTGGGACTAGCGGGGGCCGATACGCAGTATTTT.

Comments on this clonotype: A much larger clone differs from this one at a single base, so this may be a read error. CDR3 DNA: TGTGCCAACAGCTTAACAAGCGGGGCGTCCTACGAGCAGTACTTC. This codes for CANSLTSGASYEQYF. The genes are TRBV7-2 and TRBJ2-7; TRBD2 matches 7 bases. Per the germline V gene, CDR1 is SGHTA and CDR2 is FQGNSA. The CDR3 runs to 15 residues.

On this clonotype itself: The junction shows a germline mismatch at one end, possibly a read error. The chain uses TRBV5-1 and TRBJ2-7; no clear D gene. CDR1 is SGHRS, CDR2 YFSETQ, per germline. This CDR3 contains 15 residues. CDR3 sequence: CASRFLNSFTYEQYF. In DNA, the CDR3 is TGCGCCAGCCGCTTCCTCAATAGTTTCACCTACGAGCAGTACTTC.

To note about this clonotype: Possible read error: a much larger clone is one base away. The V call is TRBV12-3 or TRBV12-4, the J call TRBJ1-1, with D perhaps TRBD1 (5 bases). This CDR3 is 14 amino acids long. V was cut by 7 bases and J by 1 base, with 13 bases left in between. CDR3 residues: CASTPVGTNTEAFF. CDR3 bases: TGTGCCAGCACTCCCGTGGGGACGAACACTGAAGCTTTCTTT.

Only a few counts were recorded for this clonotype. The chain carries TRBV7-9 and TRBJ2-1; 7 bases map to TRBD1. The CDR3 length is 16 residues. The V and J ends lost 3 bases and 2 bases, in that order; junction bases with no gene match: 7. CDR1 is SEHNR and CDR2 is FQNEAQ in the germline V gene (reference sequence). CDR3 DNA: TGTGCCAGCAGCTTGACAGGGCAGTCGGCCTACAATGAGCAGTTCTTC. It yields the protein CASSLTGQSAYNEQFF.

This clonotype was counted only a few times. The V call is TRBV5-1, the J call TRBJ2-4; D is unresolved. This CDR3 is built from 13 residues. CDR1 is SGHRS, CDR2 YFSETQ, per germline. With 4 bases removed from V and 0 bases from J, the gap between germline ends came to 5 bases. CDR3 nucleotide sequence: TGCGCCAGCAGCGATCTAGCCAAAAACATTCAGTACTTC. Translated, it gives CASSDLAKNIQYF.

This clonotype was detected only a few times. The chain employs TRBV6-5 and TRBJ2-7, with 9 nucleotides matching TRBD1. Trimming at V came to 5 bases and at J to 3 bases, leaving 2 bases not matched to a gene. Germline V gene sequence: CDR1 MNHEY, CDR2 SVGAGI. The CDR3 contains 13 residues. The CDR3 spells CASSQTGGYEQYF. The CDR3, as DNA: TGTGCCAGCAGTCAGACAGGGGGCTACGAGCAGTACTTC.

As concerns this clonotype: A read error may explain this, as a much larger clone is one base away. This chain joins TRBV7-6 and TRBJ2-3; 10 nucleotides agree with TRBD1. The CDR3 sequence is 14 residues long. Germline V gene data show CDR1 as SGHVS and CDR2 as FNYEAQ. V lost 8 bases to trimming and J lost 5 bases; unmatched junction nucleotides: 7. CDR3 residues: CASCPGQGRDTQYF. The DNA for the CDR3 is TGTGCCAGCTGCCCGGGACAGGGGCGAGATACGCAGTATTTT.

V usage is TRBV2 and J usage is TRBJ2-3, with D possibly matching TRBD1 (5 bases). Trimming removed 8 bases from V and 1 base from J, with 7 bases in between. The length of the CDR3 is 12 residues. Germline values: CDR1 SNHLY, CDR2 FYNNEI. The CDR3 reads CASGRGTDTQYF. In DNA, the CDR3 is TGTGCCAGCGGCAGGGGCACAGATACGCAGTATTTT.

The chain recombines TRBV20-1 with TRBJ2-3; D assignment may be TRBD1 or TRBD2 (5 bases each). This CDR3 is built from 13 residues. Germline V gene data show CDR1 as DFQATT and CDR2 as SNEGSKA (reference sequence). V lost 6 bases and J lost 7, with 17 bases in between. The CDR3 DNA is TGCAGTGCACACCGGGGACCGGGGAATACGCAGTATTTT. This gives the protein CSAHRGPGNTQYF.

There are many counts of this clonotype. The chain employs TRBV6-1 and TRBJ2-7; unclear D gene. V lost 7 bases to trimming and J lost 6 bases, with 7 bases between them. The CDR3 is 10 residues long. Germline lookup yields CDR1 MNHNS and CDR2 SASEGT. Here the CDR3 reads CASMLGEQYF. Written as DNA, the CDR3 is TGTGCCAGCATGCTGGGCGAGCAGTACTTC.

This chain joins TRBV4-1 and TRBJ1-1; the D is unclear. Looked up from germline, CDR1 is MGHRA and CDR2 is YSYEKL. CDR3 length: 15 residues. Trimming shortened V by 0 bases and J by 0 bases, and 8 bases separated the two germline ends. Here the CDR3 reads CASSQDWTVNTEAFF. The CDR3 DNA follows: TGCGCCAGCAGCCAAGATTGGACTGTGAACACTGAAGCTTTCTTT.

This clonotype has more than one count but fewer than ten. The J gene is TRBJ1-1, the V gene TRBV6-1; maybe TRBD1 (5 bases). The CDR3 totals 13 residues. Germline V gene lookup returns CDR1 MNHNS and CDR2 SASEGT. The germline V and J ends were trimmed by 6 bases and 10 bases, with 18 bases remaining between them. The CDR3 region has the DNA TGTGCCAGCAGGGGGGGTGAGGGGCGTCGAGCTTTCTTT. Amino acids: CASRGGEGRRAFF.

Only a few counts were recorded for this clonotype. V gene TRBV24-1 combines with J gene TRBJ1-1; 7 nucleotides align to TRBD1. This CDR3 spans 12 amino acids. The J segment lost 8 bases and the V segment lost 4 bases, leaving 3 bases of the junction unmatched. Germline V gives CDR1 KGHDR, CDR2 SFDVKD. The CDR3 region has the DNA TGTGCCACCAGTGACTCAGGGGGGGAAGCTTTCTTT. Translation gives CATSDSGGEAFF.

A word on this clonotype: It may be a read error: a sequence one base away is much more abundant. This chain connects TRBV19 to TRBJ2-2; 9 positions match TRBD1. V lost 8 bases to trimming and J lost 6 bases; unmatched junction nucleotides: 10. The CDR3 is 15 amino acids. Per germline, CDR1 LNHDA and CDR2 SQIVND (reference sequence). Here the CDR3 reads CASGPSRQGAGELFF. The CDR3 DNA reads TGTGCCAGTGGTCCGTCTCGACAGGGGGCCGGGGAGCTGTTTTTT.

This clonotype was picked up a small number of times. This chain connects TRBV29-1 to TRBJ1-1; 7 nucleotides align to TRBD1. The length of the CDR3 is 18 residues. The germline V gene has CDR1 SQVTM and CDR2 ANQGSEA. With V trimmed by 3 bases and J by 1 base, 17 bases remained unmatched. The CDR3 coding sequence is TGCAGCGTTGAGGGGAGGACAGGCAAGGGAAAGGGGAACACTGAAGCTTTCTTT. Translating it yields CSVEGRTGKGKGNTEAFF.

This clonotype was seen a handful of times. CDR3 residues: CASSPTSLGQPQHF. The DNA of the CDR3 is TGTGCCAGCAGTCCAACAAGCTTGGGGCAGCCCCAGCATTTT. This chain joins TRBV28 and TRBJ1-5, with D hard to call. This CDR3 spans 14 amino acids. V lost 5 bases and J lost 7, with 15 bases in between. In germline, CDR1 is MDHEN, CDR2 SYDVKM.

The chain uses TRBV5-1 and TRBJ2-3, with D perhaps matching TRBD1 (5 bases). Germline CDR1 is SGHRS and CDR2 is YFSETQ. V dropped 6 bases and J dropped 0 bases, with 8 bases sitting between them. The CDR3 length is 13 residues. The CDR3 loop is CASNRGSTDTQYF. CDR3 nucleotides: TGCGCCAGCAATAGGGGCAGCACAGATACGCAGTATTTT.

This clonotype has only a few counts. The rearrangement uses TRBV4-2 and TRBJ2-7, with 7 bases identical to TRBD1. CDR1 and CDR2 (germline): LGHNA, YNFKEQ. CDR3 length equals 15 residues. The V and J ends lost 5 bases and 1 base, in that order; junction bases with no gene match: 8. DNA for the CDR3: TGTGCCAGCAGCGACTCGGGGACAGCATCCTACGAGCAGTACTTC. It is translated as CASSDSGTASYEQYF.

V and J are TRBV12-3 or TRBV12-4 and TRBJ1-1, with 10 bases fitting TRBD1. J was trimmed by 7 bases and V by 6 bases; bases with no gene match: 5. CDR3 size: 13 residues. CDR3 amino acids: CASSPGQGFEAFF. The CDR3 DNA is TGTGCCAGCAGCCCGGGACAGGGGTTTGAAGCTTTCTTT.

This clonotype was seen more than once but under ten times. The chain has TRBV4-3 and TRBJ2-6; perhaps TRBD1 as D (6 bases). The CDR3 has 16 residues. Looked up from germline, CDR1 is LGHNA and CDR2 is YSLEER. V was clipped by 5 bases and J by 2 bases, with 13 bases between them. CDR3 DNA: TGCGCCAGCAGCTCCCGCAGGGGAGCTGGGGCCAACGTCCTGACTTTC. Its translation: CASSSRRGAGANVLTF.

The rearrangement joins TRBV5-1 to TRBJ2-7, with no clear D. The V end lost 4 bases, the J end lost 1 base, and 12 bases lay between the germline ends. From germline, CDR1 is SGHRS and CDR2 YFSETQ. This CDR3 has 14 residues. CDR3 DNA sequence: TGCGCCAGCAGCCCAAAGGACGGTTCCTACGAGCAGTACTTC. This translates into CASSPKDGSYEQYF.

Concerning this clonotype itself: One base away lies a much larger clone, so this may be a sequencing read error. This chain joins TRBV7-2 and TRBJ1-1; TRBD1 matches at 7 bases. Germline V CDR1 and CDR2: SGHTA, FQGNSA. This CDR3 spans 14 amino acids. CDR3 residues: CGSSARTGNTEAFF. CDR3 nucleotides: TGTGGCAGCAGCGCCCGGACAGGGAACACTGAAGCTTTCTTT.

This clonotype was counted at least ten times. The V call is TRBV12-3 or TRBV12-4, the J call TRBJ1-1; TRBD1 matches at 7 bases. V dropped 6 bases and J dropped 1; count of bases not matched to a gene: 8. The CDR3 spans 15 residues. The CDR3, as DNA: TGTGCCAGCAGCGAGGTGACAGGGACGAACACTGAAGCTTTCTTT. This encodes CASSEVTGTNTEAFF.

The gene calls are TRBV19 and TRBJ1-1, with no clear D. Germline CDR1 LNHDA, CDR2 SQIVND (reference sequence). V was pared by 7 bases and J by 3 bases, with 15 bases between. CDR3 size: 14 residues. The CDR3 spells CASIAGRFDTEAFF. In DNA, the CDR3 is TGTGCCAGTATTGCTGGGAGGTTTGACACTGAAGCTTTCTTT.

V and J are TRBV18 and TRBJ1-3; a possible D gene is TRBD1 (5 bases). The CDR3 is 17 amino acids. Trimming removed 0 bases from V and 4 bases from J, with 16 bases in between. Germline V gives CDR1 KGHSH, CDR2 LQKENI. The CDR3 sequence is CASSPPRGRYSGNTIYF. CDR3 sequence (DNA): TGTGCCAGCTCACCACCGCGGGGCAGATACTCCGGAAACACCATATATTTT.